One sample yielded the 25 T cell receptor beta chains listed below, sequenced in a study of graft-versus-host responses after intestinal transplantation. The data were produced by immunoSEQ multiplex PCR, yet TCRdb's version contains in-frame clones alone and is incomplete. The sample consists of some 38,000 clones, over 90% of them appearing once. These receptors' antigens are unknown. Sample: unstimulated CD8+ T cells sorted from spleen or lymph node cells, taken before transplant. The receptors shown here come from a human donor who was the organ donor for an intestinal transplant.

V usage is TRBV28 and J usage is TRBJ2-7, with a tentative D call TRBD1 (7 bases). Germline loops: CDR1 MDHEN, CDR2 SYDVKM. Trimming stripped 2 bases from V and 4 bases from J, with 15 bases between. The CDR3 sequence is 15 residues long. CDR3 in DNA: TGTGCCAGCAGTTTAGCGGGACAGATCCCTTACGAGCAGTACTTC. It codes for CASSLAGQIPYEQYF.

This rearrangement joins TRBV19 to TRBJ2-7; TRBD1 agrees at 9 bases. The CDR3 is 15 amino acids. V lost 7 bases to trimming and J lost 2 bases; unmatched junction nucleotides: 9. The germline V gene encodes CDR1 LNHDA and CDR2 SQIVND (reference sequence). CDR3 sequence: CASKKTGTGPYEQYF. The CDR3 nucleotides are TGTGCCAGTAAAAAAACCGGGACAGGGCCCTACGAGCAGTACTTC.

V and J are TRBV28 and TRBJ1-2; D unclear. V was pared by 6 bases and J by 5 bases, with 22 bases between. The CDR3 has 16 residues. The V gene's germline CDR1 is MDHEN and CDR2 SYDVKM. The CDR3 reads CASSPLVREVVYGYTF. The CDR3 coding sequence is TGTGCCAGCAGCCCATTAGTCCGGGAAGTGGTTTATGGCTACACCTTC.

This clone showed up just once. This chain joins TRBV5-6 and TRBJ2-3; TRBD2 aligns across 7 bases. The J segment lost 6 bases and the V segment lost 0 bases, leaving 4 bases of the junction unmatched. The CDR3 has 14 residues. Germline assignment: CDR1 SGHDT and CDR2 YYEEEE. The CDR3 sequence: CASSLGGSADTQYF. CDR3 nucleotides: TGTGCCAGCAGCTTGGGCGGGAGCGCGGATACGCAGTATTTT.

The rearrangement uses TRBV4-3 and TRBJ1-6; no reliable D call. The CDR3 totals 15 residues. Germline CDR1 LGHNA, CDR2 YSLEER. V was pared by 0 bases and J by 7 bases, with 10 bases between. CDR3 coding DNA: TGCGCCAGCAGCCAAGAGTCCAGGCTGAATTCACCCCTCCACTTT. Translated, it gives CASSQESRLNSPLHF.

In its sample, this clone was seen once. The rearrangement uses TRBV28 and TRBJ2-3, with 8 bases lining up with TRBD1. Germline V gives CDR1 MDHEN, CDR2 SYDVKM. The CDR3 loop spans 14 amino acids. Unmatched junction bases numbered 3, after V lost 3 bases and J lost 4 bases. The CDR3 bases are TGTGCCAGCAGTTTGCCAGGGGGCCCAGATACGCAGTATTTT. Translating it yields CASSLPGGPDTQYF.

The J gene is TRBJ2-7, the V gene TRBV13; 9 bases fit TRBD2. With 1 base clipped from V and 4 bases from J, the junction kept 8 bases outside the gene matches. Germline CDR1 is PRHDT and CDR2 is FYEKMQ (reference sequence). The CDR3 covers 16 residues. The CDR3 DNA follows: TGTGCCAGCAGCTTAGAGCCAGCGGGAGGATTGTACGAGCAGTACTTC. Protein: CASSLEPAGGLYEQYF.

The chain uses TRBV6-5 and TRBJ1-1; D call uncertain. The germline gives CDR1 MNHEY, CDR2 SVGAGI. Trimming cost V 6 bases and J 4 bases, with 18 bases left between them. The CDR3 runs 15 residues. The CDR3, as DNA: TGTGCCAGCAGCTCCCTCCCCGTCTTTGGCACTGAAGCTTTCTTT. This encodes CASSSLPVFGTEAFF.

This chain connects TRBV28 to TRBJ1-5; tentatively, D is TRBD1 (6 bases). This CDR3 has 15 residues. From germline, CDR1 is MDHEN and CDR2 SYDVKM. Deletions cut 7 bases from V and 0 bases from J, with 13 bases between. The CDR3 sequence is CASIPQGSSNQPQHF. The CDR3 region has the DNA TGTGCCAGCATCCCTCAGGGGAGTAGCAATCAGCCCCAGCATTTT.

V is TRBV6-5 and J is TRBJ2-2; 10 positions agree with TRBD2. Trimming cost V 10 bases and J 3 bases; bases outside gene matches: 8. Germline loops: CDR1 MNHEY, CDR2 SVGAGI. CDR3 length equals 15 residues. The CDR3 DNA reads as TGTGCCATCGGGTCTAGCGGGAGTTACACCGGGGAGCTGTTTTTT. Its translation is CAIGSSGSYTGELFF.

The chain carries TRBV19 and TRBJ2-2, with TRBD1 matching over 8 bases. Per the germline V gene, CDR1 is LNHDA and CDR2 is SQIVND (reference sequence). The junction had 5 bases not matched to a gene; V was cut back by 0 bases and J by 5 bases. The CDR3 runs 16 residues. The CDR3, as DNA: TGTGCCAGTAGTATAGACTTTACAGGGGGGACCGGGGAGCTGTTTTTT. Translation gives CASSIDFTGGTGELFF.

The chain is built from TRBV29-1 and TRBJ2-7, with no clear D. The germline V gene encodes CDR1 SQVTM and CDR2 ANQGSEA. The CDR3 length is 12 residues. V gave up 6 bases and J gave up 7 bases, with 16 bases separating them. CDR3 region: CSVWSSVLEQYF. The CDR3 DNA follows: TGCAGCGTCTGGTCGTCCGTTTTGGAGCAGTACTTC.

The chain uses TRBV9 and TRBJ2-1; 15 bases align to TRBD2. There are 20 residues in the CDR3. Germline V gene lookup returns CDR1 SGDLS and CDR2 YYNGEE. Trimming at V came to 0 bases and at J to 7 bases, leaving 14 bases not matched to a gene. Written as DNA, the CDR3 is TGTGCCAGCAGCGTAGCTGGGGGGGTAGGACTAGCGGGAGGGCAGAATGAGCAGTTCTTC. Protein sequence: CASSVAGGVGLAGGQNEQFF. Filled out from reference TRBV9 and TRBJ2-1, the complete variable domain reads DSGVTQTPKHLITATGQRVTLRCSPRSGDLSVYWYQQSLDQGLQFLIQYYNGEERAKGNILERFSAQQFPDLHSELNLSSLELGDSALYFCASSVAGGVGLAGGQNEQFFGPGTRLTVL.

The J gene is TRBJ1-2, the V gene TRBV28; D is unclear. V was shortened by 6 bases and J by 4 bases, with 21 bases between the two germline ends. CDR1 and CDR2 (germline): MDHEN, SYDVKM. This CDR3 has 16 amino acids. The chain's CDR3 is CASSPPEGGVVYGYTF. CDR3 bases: TGTGCCAGCAGCCCCCCAGAGGGTGGGGTCGTCTATGGCTACACCTTC.

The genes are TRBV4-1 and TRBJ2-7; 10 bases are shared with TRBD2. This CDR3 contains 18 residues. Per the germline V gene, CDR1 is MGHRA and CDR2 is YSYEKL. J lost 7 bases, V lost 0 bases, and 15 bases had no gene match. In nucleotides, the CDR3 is TGCGCCAGCAGCCAAGATTTAGCTAGCGGGAGCCGCTTAGGGGAGCAGTACTTC. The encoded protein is CASSQDLASGSRLGEQYF.

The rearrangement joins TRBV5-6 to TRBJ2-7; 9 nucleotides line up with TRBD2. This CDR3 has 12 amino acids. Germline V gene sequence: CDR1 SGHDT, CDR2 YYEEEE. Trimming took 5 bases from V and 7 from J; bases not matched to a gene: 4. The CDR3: CASRGLALEQYF. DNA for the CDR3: TGTGCCAGCAGGGGACTAGCACTGGAGCAGTACTTC.

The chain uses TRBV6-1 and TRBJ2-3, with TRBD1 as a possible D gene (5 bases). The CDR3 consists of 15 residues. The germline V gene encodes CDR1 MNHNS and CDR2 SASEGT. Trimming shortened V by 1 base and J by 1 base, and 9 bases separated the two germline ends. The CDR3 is CASSEEGVGTDTQYF. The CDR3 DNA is TGTGCCAGCAGTGAAGAAGGGGTGGGCACAGATACGCAGTATTTT.

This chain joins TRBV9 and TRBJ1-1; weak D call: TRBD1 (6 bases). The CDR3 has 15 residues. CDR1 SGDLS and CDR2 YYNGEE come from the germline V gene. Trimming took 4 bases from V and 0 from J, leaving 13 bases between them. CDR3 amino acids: CASSPGHLLNTEAFF. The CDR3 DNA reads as TGTGCCAGCAGCCCGGGACATCTGTTGAACACTGAAGCTTTCTTT.

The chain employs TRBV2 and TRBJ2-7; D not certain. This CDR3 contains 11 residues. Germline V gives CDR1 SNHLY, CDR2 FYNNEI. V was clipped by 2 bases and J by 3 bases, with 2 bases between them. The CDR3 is CASSEYYEQYF. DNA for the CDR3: TGTGCCAGCAGTGAATACTACGAGCAGTACTTC.

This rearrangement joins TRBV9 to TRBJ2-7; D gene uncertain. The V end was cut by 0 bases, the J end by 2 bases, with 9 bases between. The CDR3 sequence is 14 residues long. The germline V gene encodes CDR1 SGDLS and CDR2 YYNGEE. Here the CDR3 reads CASSVEPATYEQYF. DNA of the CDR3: TGTGCCAGCAGCGTAGAGCCCGCGACCTACGAGCAGTACTTC. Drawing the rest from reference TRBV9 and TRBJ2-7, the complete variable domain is DSGVTQTPKHLITATGQRVTLRCSPRSGDLSVYWYQQSLDQGLQFLIQYYNGEERAKGNILERFSAQQFPDLHSELNLSSLELGDSALYFCASSVEPATYEQYFGPGTRLTVT.

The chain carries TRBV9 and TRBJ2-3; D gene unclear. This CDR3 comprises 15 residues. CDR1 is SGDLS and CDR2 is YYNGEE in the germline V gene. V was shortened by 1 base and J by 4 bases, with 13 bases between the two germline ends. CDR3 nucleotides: TGTGCCAGCAGCGTATCTGGCTGGTCGGCAGATACGCAGTATTTT. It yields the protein CASSVSGWSADTQYF.

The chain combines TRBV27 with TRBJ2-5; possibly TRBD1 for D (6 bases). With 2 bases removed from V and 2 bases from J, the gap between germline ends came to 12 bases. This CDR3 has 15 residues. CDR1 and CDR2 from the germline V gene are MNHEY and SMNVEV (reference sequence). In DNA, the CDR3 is TGTGCCAGCAGTTTAGTCCAGGGGCCACAAGAGACCCAGTACTTC. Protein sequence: CASSLVQGPQETQYF.

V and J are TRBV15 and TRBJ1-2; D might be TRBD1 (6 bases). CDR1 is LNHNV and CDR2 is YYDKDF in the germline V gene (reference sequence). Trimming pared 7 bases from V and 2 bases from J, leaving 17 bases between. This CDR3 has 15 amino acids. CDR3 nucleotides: TGTGCCACCAATCCACGAAGGGGGGCCAACTATGGCTACACCTTC. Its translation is CATNPRRGANYGYTF.

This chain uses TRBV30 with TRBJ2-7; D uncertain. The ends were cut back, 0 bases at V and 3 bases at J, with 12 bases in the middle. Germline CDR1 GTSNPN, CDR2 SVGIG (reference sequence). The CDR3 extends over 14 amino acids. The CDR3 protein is CAWSVSGYHYEQYF. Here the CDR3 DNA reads TGTGCCTGGAGTGTGTCGGGCTACCACTACGAGCAGTACTTC.

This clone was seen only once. CDR3 nucleotides: TGTGCCAGCAGCACAGGACTAGCAGTCACAGATACGCAGTATTTT. Its translation is CASSTGLAVTDTQYF. The chain has TRBV7-3 and TRBJ2-3, with 8 bases aligning to TRBD2. CDR1 is SGHTA, CDR2 FQGTGA, per germline. This CDR3 region has 15 residues. J gave up 2 bases and V 5 bases, and 6 bases lay outside the gene matches. Based on the CDR3 plus reference TRBV7-3 and TRBJ2-3, the full variable domain is GAGVSQTPSNKVTEKGKYVELRCDPISGHTALYWYRQSLGQGPEFLIYFQGTGAADDSGLPNDRFFAVRPEGSVSTLKIQRTERGDSAVYLCASSTGLAVTDTQYFGPGTRLTVL.